Below are 28 T cell receptor beta chains sequenced from a single sample in a study of resident and recirculating memory T cells in vitiligo (dated by TCRdb to 2016 to 2018). Receptor libraries were prepared by the immunoSEQ multiplex PCR assay. In TCRdb, the immuneACCESS table is reduced to in-frame sequences with V and J assigned. These tables do not hold every clone; where another copy was compared, an unresolved V gene accounts for under half, and the others remain unexplained. The sample table contains 39,000 or so clones; only one count was recorded for 80% to 95% of them. About 4.6% of the sample is held by the ten biggest clonotypes. Sequenced: blood. All receptors derive from a male donor with vitiligo.

CDR3 sequence reads: CASSLAAGGNYEQYF. DNA for the CDR3: TGTGCCAGCAGCTTAGCGGCAGGGGGAAACTACGAGCAGTACTTC. The chain employs TRBV7-8 and TRBJ2-7; 7 bases are shared with TRBD1. J gave up 3 bases and V 0 bases, and 5 bases lay outside the gene matches. The germline V gene has CDR1 SGHVS and CDR2 FQNEAQ. This CDR3 spans 15 amino acids.

CDR3 region: CASSLVLAGGQETQYF. CDR3 DNA: TGTGCCAGCAGCTTGGTGCTAGCGGGGGGCCAAGAGACCCAGTACTTC. The chain joins TRBV5-5 to TRBJ2-5, with 11 bases fitting TRBD2. V gave up 0 bases and J gave up 1 base; unmatched junction bases: 2. CDR3 length: 16 amino acids. CDR1 is SGHKS and CDR2 is YYEKEE in the germline V gene (reference sequence).

CDR3 coding DNA: TGTGCCAGCAGCCTAGGGACAGGGACCTACGAGCAGTACTTC. The encoded protein is CASSLGTGTYEQYF. The chain uses TRBV7-9 and TRBJ2-7; TRBD1 matches 9 bases. This CDR3 comprises 14 residues. The germline V gene has CDR1 SEHNR and CDR2 FQNEAQ (reference sequence). The trim removed 5 bases at V and 2 bases at J, leaving 4 bases unmatched.

The rearrangement joins TRBV7-2 to TRBJ1-2; 9 bases map to TRBD1. V was pared by 0 bases and J by 8 bases, with 22 bases of the junction left unmatched. This CDR3 comprises 20 residues. CDR1 and CDR2 (germline): SGHTA, FQGNSA. The CDR3 coding sequence is TGTGCCAGCAGCTTAGCGCGACCGGGACAGGGTTTTTATGTTCATTTCGGCTACACCTTC. It codes for CASSLARPGQGFYVHFGYTF.

CDR3 in amino acids: CASSLESSSGELFF. Here the CDR3 DNA reads TGTGCCAGCAGCTTAGAGAGCTCATCCGGGGAGCTGTTTTTT. The chain combines TRBV11-2 with TRBJ2-2; D remains unclear. Germline V gene data show CDR1 as SGHAT and CDR2 as FQNNGV. This CDR3 is built from 14 residues. The V end lost 0 bases, the J end lost 6 bases, and 8 bases lay between the germline ends.

The genes are TRBV6-1 and TRBJ2-7; a weak D match, TRBD1 (5 bases). The V end lost 7 bases, the J end lost 1 base, and 14 bases lay between the germline ends. The CDR3 is made up of 14 amino acids. CDR1 is MNHNS, CDR2 SASEGT, per germline. CDR3 DNA sequence: TGTGCCAGCACCACAGGAAAGGGATCCTACGAGCAGTACTTC. This encodes CASTTGKGSYEQYF.

The rearrangement joins TRBV11-2 to TRBJ2-7; perhaps TRBD2 as D (7 bases). This CDR3 spans 14 amino acids. Per the germline V gene, CDR1 is SGHAT and CDR2 is FQNNGV. The V and J ends lost 1 base and 8 bases respectively, with 15 bases between them. CDR3 nucleotides: TGTGCCAGCAGCTTAGCCGGGGGGCCCGAAAAGCAGTACTTC. Residues: CASSLAGGPEKQYF.

The chain combines TRBV4-2 with TRBJ1-6; the D is unclear. With 3 bases removed from V and 9 bases from J, the gap between germline ends came to 15 bases. The germline V gene encodes CDR1 LGHNA and CDR2 YNFKEQ. The CDR3 has 15 amino acids. CDR3 amino acids: CASSHPQVGGSPLHF. The DNA for the CDR3 is TGTGCCAGCAGCCACCCCCAGGTGGGAGGTTCACCCCTCCACTTT.

The rearrangement links TRBV9 to TRBJ2-5, with 13 bases fitting TRBD2. Germline CDR1 is SGDLS and CDR2 is YYNGEE. CDR3 length: 16 residues. After removal of 4 bases from V and 5 bases from J, the junction contained 8 bases not matched to a gene. CDR3 loop: CASSPQLAGGLETQYF. CDR3 DNA sequence: TGTGCCAGCAGCCCACAACTAGCGGGGGGGCTGGAGACCCAGTACTTC.

The chain recombines TRBV30 with TRBJ2-1; 7 positions agree with TRBD1. J lost 4 bases, V lost 3 bases, and 3 bases had no gene match. CDR1 GTSNPN and CDR2 SVGIG come from the germline V gene (reference sequence). This CDR3 comprises 13 residues. CDR3 nucleotides: TGTGCCTGGAGGAAGACAGGGTACAATGAGCAGTTCTTC. Its protein product is CAWRKTGYNEQFF.

The gene calls are TRBV7-2 and TRBJ2-2; the D is unclear. The CDR3 totals 13 residues. Between the trimmed V and J ends, which lost 3 bases and 6 bases, there was a span of 8 bases. Germline assignment: CDR1 SGHTA and CDR2 FQGNSA. This CDR3 reads CASSFRSPGELFF. CDR3 in DNA: TGTGCCAGCAGCTTTCGGAGCCCCGGGGAGCTGTTTTTT.

The J gene is TRBJ2-5, the V gene TRBV14; possibly TRBD1 for D (5 bases). The germline V gene has CDR1 SGHDN and CDR2 FVKESK. Trimming pared 0 bases from V and 5 bases from J, leaving 7 bases between. This CDR3 contains 13 residues. CDR3 sequence: CASSQDRAETQYF. In nucleotides, the CDR3 is TGTGCCAGCAGCCAAGACAGGGCCGAGACCCAGTACTTC.

The sample holds a few counts of this clone. V usage is TRBV21-1 and J usage is TRBJ2-2; no check of the table's D call, TRBD2, against the DNA was made. TRBV21-1 is an annotated pseudogene. The CDR3 extends over 18 amino acids. CDR3 nucleotides: TGTGCCAGCAGCAAATGGGGGACTACCCAGACGCCTACCGGGGAGCTGTTTTTT. The encoded protein is CASSKWGTTQTPTGELFF.

This clone has more than one count but fewer than ten. V gene TRBV9 combines with J gene TRBJ2-7, with a tentative D call TRBD1 (5 bases). Looked up from germline, CDR1 is SGDLS and CDR2 is YYNGEE. The V end was cut by 0 bases, the J end by 6 bases, with 10 bases between. The CDR3 has 13 amino acids. CDR3 DNA sequence: TGTGCCAGCAGCGTAGGCAGGGTCGGCGAGCAGTACTTC. Encoded protein: CASSVGRVGEQYF.

The chain recombines TRBV2 with TRBJ2-3, with 8 bases lining up with TRBD2. The junction had 5 bases not matched to a gene; V was cut back by 7 bases and J by 2 bases. From germline, CDR1 is SNHLY and CDR2 FYNNEI. The CDR3 runs to 14 residues. The chain's CDR3 is CASIQRGYTDTQYF. CDR3 coding DNA: TGTGCCAGCATACAGCGGGGGTACACAGATACGCAGTATTTT.

V is TRBV29-1 and J is TRBJ2-3; 13 nucleotides agree with TRBD2. With V trimmed by 8 bases and J by 5 bases, 10 bases remained unmatched. The CDR3 covers 15 residues. The germline V gene has CDR1 SQVTM and CDR2 ANQGSEA. This chain's CDR3 is CSPTQWTSGGDTQYF. CDR3 nucleotide sequence: TGCAGCCCGACGCAGTGGACTAGCGGGGGAGATACGCAGTATTTT.

This chain uses TRBV13 with TRBJ2-7; 10 bases line up with TRBD2. CDR1 is PRHDT, CDR2 FYEKMQ, per germline (reference sequence). The CDR3 has 15 residues. The V segment lost 5 bases and the J segment 4 bases; nucleotides outside the gene matches: 8. The CDR3 DNA reads as TGTGCCAGCAGCCCCGGGAGCGGGGGGGTTTACGAGCAGTACTTC. This gives the protein CASSPGSGGVYEQYF.

This rearrangement joins TRBV6-6 to TRBJ1-1, with TRBD1 matching over 7 bases. Trimming at V came to 4 bases and at J to 4 bases, leaving 6 bases not matched to a gene. There are 14 residues in the CDR3. From germline, CDR1 is MNHNY and CDR2 SVGAGI (reference sequence). The CDR3 DNA sequence: TGTGCCAGCAGTTTGAAGGGGGCGCCCACTGAAGCTTTCTTT. This translates into CASSLKGAPTEAFF.

The chain is built from TRBV5-8 and TRBJ2-3; 7 bases map to TRBD1. V dropped 1 base and J dropped 5; count of bases not matched to a gene: 7. The CDR3 has 15 residues. Looked up from germline, CDR1 is SGHTS and CDR2 is YDEGEE. The CDR3 DNA follows: TGTGCCAGCAGCTTGTTAGGGGGCGGAGGAGATACGCAGTATTTT. Translating it yields CASSLLGGGGDTQYF.

The chain links TRBV7-2 to TRBJ1-6; no firm D call. V shed 5 bases and J shed 1 base, with 6 bases lying between them. CDR1 and CDR2 from the germline V gene are SGHTA and FQGNSA. This CDR3 region has 14 residues. The CDR3 DNA follows: TGTGCCAGCAGCCTGACTTCCTATAATTCACCCCTCCACTTT. Its protein is CASSLTSYNSPLHF.

This CDR3 is CAWSVLGFSYEQYF. In DNA, the CDR3 is TGTGCCTGGAGTGTACTAGGGTTCTCCTACGAGCAGTACTTC. The chain joins TRBV30 to TRBJ2-7, with a weak D call TRBD2 (5 bases). There are 14 residues in the CDR3. V was trimmed by 0 bases and J by 0 bases, leaving 9 bases between them. Germline assignment: CDR1 GTSNPN and CDR2 SVGIG (reference sequence).

The chain employs TRBV6-6 and TRBJ1-2, with D tentatively TRBD1 (6 bases). This CDR3 is built from 12 residues. Germline V lookup: CDR1 MNHNY, CDR2 SVGAGI (reference sequence). The V gene lost 6 bases and the J gene lost 8 bases, with 13 bases spanning the gap. CDR3 sequence (DNA): TGTGCCAGCAGCCCCGGACAGACGGGCTACACCTTC. Amino acids: CASSPGQTGYTF.

The chain joins TRBV13 to TRBJ2-3; D might be TRBD2 (6 bases). Trimming took off 6 bases at V and 5 bases at J, with 6 bases between the two ends. CDR3 length equals 11 residues. CDR1 and CDR2 from the germline V gene are PRHDT and FYEKMQ (reference sequence). The CDR3 DNA reads as TGTGCCAGCAGGGGAGGAGATACGCAGTATTTT. This translates into CASRGGDTQYF.

The chain joins TRBV18 to TRBJ2-1; possible D gene TRBD1, 5 bases. There are 16 residues in the CDR3. Germline V gives CDR1 KGHSH, CDR2 LQKENI. Trimming removed 0 bases at V and 1 base at J, with 10 bases between. This CDR3 reads CASSPPRVKSYNEQFF. CDR3 nucleotides: TGTGCCAGCTCACCACCCAGGGTAAAGTCCTACAATGAGCAGTTCTTC. The variable domain in full, completed from reference TRBV18 and TRBJ2-1, reads NAGVMQNPRHLVRRRGQEARLRCSPMKGHSHVYWYRQLPEEGLKFMVYLQKENIIDESGMPKERFSAEFPKEGPSILRIQQVVRGDSAAYFCASSPPRVKSYNEQFFGPGTRLTVL.

The chain combines TRBV6-1 with TRBJ1-5; D is uncertain. The V and J ends lost 1 base and 3 bases respectively, with 10 bases between them. The CDR3 sequence is 15 residues long. Germline-derived CDR1 and CDR2 are MNHNS and SASEGT. CDR3 nucleotides: TGTGCCAGCAGTGAAGTCGGCGGCTACAATCAGCCCCAGCATTTT. Translating gives CASSEVGGYNQPQHF.

The rearrangement joins TRBV19 to TRBJ2-7; 12 bases fit TRBD2. V shed 3 bases and J 0 bases; nucleotides not matched to a gene: 6. This CDR3 has 17 amino acids. Germline V gene data show CDR1 as LNHDA and CDR2 as SQIVND (reference sequence). CDR3 sequence: CASSIRTSGALSYEQYF. The CDR3 DNA follows: TGTGCCAGTAGTATCCGGACTAGCGGGGCTCTCTCCTACGAGCAGTACTTC.

As for this clone: Sequence at one end of the junction differs from germline and may be a read error. The gene calls are TRBV7-7 and TRBJ1-2, with 7 bases that match TRBD1. This CDR3 contains 14 residues. From germline, CDR1 is SSHAT and CDR2 FNYEAQ (reference sequence). CDR3 sequence (DNA): TGTGCTAGCAGCGCAAACAGGGGTGGACGTGGCTACACCTTC. Translated: CASSANRGGRGYTF.

V is TRBV2 and J is TRBJ1-2; D gene uncertain. The germline V gene encodes CDR1 SNHLY and CDR2 FYNNEI. V was shortened by 6 bases and J by 3 bases, with 11 bases between the two germline ends. CDR3 size: 13 residues. CDR3 region: CASRWAADYGYTF. The CDR3 DNA follows: TGTGCCAGCAGGTGGGCAGCGGACTATGGCTACACCTTC.